This entry is about one TCR beta chain. Its antigen is still unknown. The record has no base qualities; no much larger clone is one base away. This sample is drawn from a study of T-cell memory formation after mild COVID-19 listed by TCRdb under 2021. Regarding the research as a whole: TCR sequence clusters from the two donors were largely donor specific. Two young, previously healthy adult volunteers made up the cohort, one male and one female. Longitudinal TCRalpha and TCRbeta repertoire sequencing tracked T-cell clones expanding and contracting after mild COVID-19 in a couple of donors. Study-wide conclusions, independent of this receptor: Some responding clones were found in pre-infection memory, which suggests that pre-existing cross-reactive memory T cells took part in the SARS-CoV-2 response. The second-wave clones that peaked on day 37 were not confirmed to be SARS-CoV-2 specific. Clones that contracted from day 15 to 85 showed balanced CD4/CD8 phenotypes, whereas a second wave of clones that expanded from day 15 to 37 leaned towards CD4+. Contracting CD4+ clones were located mainly in the CM and EM memory subsets, whereas CD8+ clones were found to be enriched in EMRA. The study covered only a couple of mild cases, and larger cohorts including severe cases with pre-infection samples were considered necessary.

The sequencer listed for this sample is Illumina NovaSeq 6000. cDNA libraries for TCRalpha and TCRbeta were prepared by 5'RACE using constant-segment primers, with sample barcodes and unique molecular identifiers added. RNA was extracted from every sample with Trizol reagent. Libraries were amplified in two PCR steps, with a second sample barcode and Illumina TruSeq adapters added in the second step. The libraries were sequenced on an Illumina NovaSeq using 2 x 150 bp paired-end reads. Processing in the source paper ran as follows. The reads were demultiplexed and collapsed into UMI-guided consensus sequences using migec v1.2.7. With mixcr v2.1.11, UMI consensuses were aligned to TRA and TRB V and J templates and assembled into clonotypes. A clonotype was counted as expanded or contracted only if both edgeR and NoisET called the change significant, with noise models trained on biological replicates. For edgeR calls, the cutoffs were a false discovery rate-adjusted p below 0.01 and a log2 fold-change threshold of 1. As an exploratory analysis of dynamics, PCA with hierarchical clustering was applied to max-normalized trajectories of the 1000 most abundant clonotypes. Separately sequenced CD4+ and CD8+ repertoires were used to assign the CD4 or CD8 phenotype of responding clones. TCRdb ran its own pipeline on the public reads, namely fastp trimming at Q25 and MiXCR clone calling, and kept in-frame beta chains. CDR3 protein duplicates are merged, each entry listing the most common genes and DNA. The authors' filters were not applied to this entry. The table for this sample lists more than 75,000 distinct CDR3 sequences; about 15% of them were counted only once. The ten top clones hold roughly a third of the sample.

The CDR3 goes from the cysteine to the phenylalanine over 16 residues. Of the read, only the CDR3 DNA is kept; its 48 bases are in frame from base 1. Reading the germline V gene gives CDR1 MGHRA and CDR2 YSYEKL. The germline V end is reduced by 2 bases and the J end by 7 bases; junction bases left unmatched: 5. PBMCs were isolated by Ficoll-Paque density gradient centrifugation. The sequencing input was PBMCs or a T cell subset sorted from them (not recorded which). This TCR was sampled from an adult woman who had mild COVID-19 (a few samples of this study predate the infection). The sample titles of this study are shuffled in the database, so cell type and time point are left out; the donor was told from shared clones. The chain was built from TRBV4-1 and TRBJ2-1; 13 bases in the middle match TRBD2. The encoded CDR3 is CASSQPRLAGGNEQFF. Here is the DNA: TGCGCCAGCAGCCAACCTAGACTAGCGGGGGGTAATGAGCAGTTCTTC.